This T cell receptor beta chain emerged from a study of T cells in Graves' hyperthyroidism and ophthalmopathy. TCR beta CDR3 sequences were amplified from RNA transcripts. During a first-round RT-PCR of the TCR CDR3, the HTBI primer set was used. Each CDR3 protein gets one entry after TCRdb re-called the multiplex PCR reads with MiXCR. The table lists around 620,000 distinct CDR3 sequences, around 14% of them singletons. The cohort's ophthalmopathy patients, a group with duration under 3 months, had a Clinical Activity Score of at least 3 and a NOSPECS grade of at least 4. Diagnostic assessment was based on clinical symptoms, serum thyroxine and TRAb, thyroid ultrasound and orbital computed tomography. From 10 ml of fresh peripheral blood, PBMCs were isolated. This clonotype was observed a few times. Germline V gene data show CDR1 as GTSNPN and CDR2 as SVGIG (reference sequence). The CDR3 spans 13 residues. Trimming removed 5 bases at V and 3 bases at J, with 13 bases between.

Sequencing was done on a sample of blood. The TCR comes from a young woman with Graves' ophthalmopathy. V and J are TRBV30 and TRBJ2-5, with D maybe TRBD2 (6 bases). In DNA form, the CDR3 reads TGTGCCTGGGAAAGGTGGGGGGAAGAGACCCAGTACTTC. As protein: CAWERWGEETQYF.